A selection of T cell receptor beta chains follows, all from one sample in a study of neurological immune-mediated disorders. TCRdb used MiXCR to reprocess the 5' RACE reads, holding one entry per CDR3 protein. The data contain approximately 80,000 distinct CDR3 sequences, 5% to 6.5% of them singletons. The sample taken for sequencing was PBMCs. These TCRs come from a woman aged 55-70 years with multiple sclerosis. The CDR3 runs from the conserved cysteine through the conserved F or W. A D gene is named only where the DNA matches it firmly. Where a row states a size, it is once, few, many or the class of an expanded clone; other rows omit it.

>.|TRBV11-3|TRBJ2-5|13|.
CASSQGLWETQYF
TGTGCCAGCAGCCAGGGACTTTGGGAGACCCAGTACTTC
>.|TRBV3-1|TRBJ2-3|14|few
CASSPRTQTDTQYF
TGTGCCAGCAGCCCCAGGACTCAAACAGATACGCAGTATTTT
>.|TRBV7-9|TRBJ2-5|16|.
CASSLGQGPPQETQYF
TGTGCCAGCAGCTTAGGGCAGGGTCCTCCCCAAGAGACCCAGTACTTC
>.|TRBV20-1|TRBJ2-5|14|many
CSARDYPGKETQYF
TGCAGTGCTAGAGATTATCCTGGAAAAGAGACCCAGTACTTC
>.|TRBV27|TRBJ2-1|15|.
CASRLGGGQYNEQFF
TGTGCCAGCAGATTGGGGGGGGGGCAGTACAATGAGCAGTTCTTC
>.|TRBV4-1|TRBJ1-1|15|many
CASSQVGPRGTEAFF
TGCGCCAGCAGCCAAGTCGGGCCCCGCGGCACTGAAGCTTTCTTT
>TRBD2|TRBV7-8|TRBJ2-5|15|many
CASSSSGGVQETQYF
TGTGCCAGCAGCTCTAGCGGGGGGGTACAAGAGACCCAGTACTTC
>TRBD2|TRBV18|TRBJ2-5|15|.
CASSPVLAGQETQYF
TGTGCCAGCTCACCCGTACTAGCGGGGCAAGAGACCCAGTACTTC
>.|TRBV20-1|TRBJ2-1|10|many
CSAAFSEQFF
TGCAGTGCTGCCTTTAGTGAGCAGTTCTTC
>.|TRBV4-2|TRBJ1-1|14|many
CASSQEVSAAEAFF
TGTGCCAGCAGCCAAGAAGTCTCGGCGGCTGAAGCTTTCTTT
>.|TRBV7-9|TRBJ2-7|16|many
CASSLASGLLTYEQYF
TGTGCCAGCAGCTTAGCTTCCGGACTGCTCACCTACGAGCAGTACTTC
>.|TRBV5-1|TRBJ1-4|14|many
CASRQVSTNEKLFF
TGCGCCAGTAGACAGGTTTCAACTAATGAAAAACTGTTTTTT
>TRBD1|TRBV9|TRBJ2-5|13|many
CASSGTGKETQYF
TGTGCCAGCAGCGGGACAGGGAAAGAGACCCAGTACTTC
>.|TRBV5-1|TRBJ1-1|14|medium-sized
CASSLARGGTEAFF
TGCGCCAGCAGCTTGGCCCGGGGTGGCACTGAAGCTTTCTTT
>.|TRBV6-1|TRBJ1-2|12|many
CASTVEWRGYTF
TGTGCCAGCACCGTAGAGTGGCGTGGCTACACCTTC
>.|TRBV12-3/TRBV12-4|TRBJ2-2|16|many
CASIKGGQVGTGELFF
TGTGCCAGCATAAAGGGGGGCCAGGTCGGCACCGGGGAGCTGTTTTTT
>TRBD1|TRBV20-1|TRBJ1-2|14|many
CSATPGQAVVSYTF
TGCAGTGCTACCCCGGGACAGGCCGTAGTCAGCTACACCTTC
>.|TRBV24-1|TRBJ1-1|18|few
CATSDLQERDGANTEAFF
TGTGCCACCAGTGATTTGCAGGAGAGGGATGGGGCGAACACTGAAGCTTTCTTT
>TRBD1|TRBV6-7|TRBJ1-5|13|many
CAKSGTANQPQHF
TGTGCCAAGTCCGGGACAGCTAATCAGCCCCAGCATTTT
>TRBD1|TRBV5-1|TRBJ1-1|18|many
CASSLARDRMGLNTEAFF
TGCGCCAGCAGCTTGGCCCGGGACAGAATGGGTTTGAATACTGAAGCTTTCTTT
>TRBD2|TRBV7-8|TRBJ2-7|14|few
CASTRAGGNYEQYF
TGTGCCAGCACCCGAGCGGGGGGAAATTACGAGCAGTACTTC
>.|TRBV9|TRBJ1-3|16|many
CASSVEFWVGANTIYF
TGTGCCAGCAGCGTAGAGTTCTGGGTTGGAGCAAACACCATATATTTT
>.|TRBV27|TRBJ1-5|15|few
CASSLSTVSNQPQHF
TGTGCCAGCAGTTTATCGACAGTGAGCAATCAGCCCCAGCATTTT
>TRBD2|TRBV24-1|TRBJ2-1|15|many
CATSDRSGGFNEQFF
TGTGCCACCAGTGACCGTAGCGGGGGTTTCAATGAGCAGTTCTTC
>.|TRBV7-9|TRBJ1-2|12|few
CASSWDTLGYTF
TGTGCCAGCAGCTGGGACACCTTGGGCTACACCTTC
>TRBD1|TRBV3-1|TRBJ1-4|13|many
CASRPGQNEKLFF
TGTGCCAGCAGACCGGGACAGAATGAAAAACTGTTTTTT
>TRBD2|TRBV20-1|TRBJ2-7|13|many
CSALGPSGYEQYF
TGCAGTGCCCTGGGGCCTAGCGGGTACGAGCAGTACTTC
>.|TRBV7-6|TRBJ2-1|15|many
CASSLGQGGYNEQFF
TGTGCCAGCAGCTTAGGACAGGGAGGCTACAATGAGCAGTTCTTC
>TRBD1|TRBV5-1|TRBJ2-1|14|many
CASSGQDTYNEQFF
TGCGCCAGCAGCGGACAGGACACCTACAATGAGCAGTTCTTC
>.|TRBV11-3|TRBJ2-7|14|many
CASSSGLITYEQYF
TGTGCCAGCAGCTCAGGACTGATTACCTACGAGCAGTACTTC
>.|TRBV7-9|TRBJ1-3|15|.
CASSPGDYSGNTIYF
TGTGCCAGCAGCCCCGGGGATTACTCTGGAAACACCATATATTTT
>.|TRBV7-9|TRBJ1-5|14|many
CASSLVNSNQPQHF
TGTGCCAGCAGCTTAGTGAATAGCAATCAGCCCCAGCATTTT
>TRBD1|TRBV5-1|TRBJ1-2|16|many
CASSAPGQTYSYGYTF
TGCGCCAGCAGCGCTCCGGGACAGACCTATAGCTATGGCTACACCTTC
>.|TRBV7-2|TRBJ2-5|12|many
CASNSPSETQYF
TGTGCCAGCAATAGTCCCTCAGAGACCCAGTACTTC
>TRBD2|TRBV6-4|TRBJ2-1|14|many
CASSEAGGPVKQFF
TGTGCCAGCAGTGAAGCGGGGGGGCCGGTAAAGCAGTTCTTC
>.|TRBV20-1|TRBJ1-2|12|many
CSASWEGYGYTF
TGCAGTGCTAGCTGGGAAGGGTATGGCTACACCTTC
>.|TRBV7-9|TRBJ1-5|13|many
CASSLDGVQPQHF
TGTGCCAGCAGCTTAGATGGGGTCCAGCCCCAGCATTTT
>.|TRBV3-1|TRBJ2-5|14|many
CASSLQGDQETQYF
TGTGCCAGCAGCCTCCAGGGAGATCAAGAGACCCAGTACTTC
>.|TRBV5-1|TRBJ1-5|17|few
CASSRNPRDLGNQPQHF
TGCGCCAGCAGCAGAAACCCCAGGGACTTGGGCAATCAGCCCCAGCATTTT
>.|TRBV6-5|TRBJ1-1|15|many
CASSLGARENTEAFF
TGTGCCAGCAGCCTCGGGGCCCGAGAGAACACTGAAGCTTTCTTT
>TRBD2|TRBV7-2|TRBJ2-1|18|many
CASSLVISGGAYYNEQFF
TGTGCCAGCAGCTTAGTGATTAGCGGGGGGGCTTACTACAATGAGCAGTTCTTC